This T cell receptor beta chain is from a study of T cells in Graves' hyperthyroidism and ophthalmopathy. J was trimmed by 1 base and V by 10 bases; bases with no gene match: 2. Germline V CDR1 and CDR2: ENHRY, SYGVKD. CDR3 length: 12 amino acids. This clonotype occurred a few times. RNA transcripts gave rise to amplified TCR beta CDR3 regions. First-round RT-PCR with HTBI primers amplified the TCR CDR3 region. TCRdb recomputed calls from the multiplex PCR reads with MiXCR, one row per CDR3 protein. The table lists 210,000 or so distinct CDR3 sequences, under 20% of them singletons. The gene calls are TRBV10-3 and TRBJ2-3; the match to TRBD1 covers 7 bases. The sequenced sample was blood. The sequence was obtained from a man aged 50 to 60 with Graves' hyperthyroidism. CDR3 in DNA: TGTGCCACTGACAGGGGCACAGATACGCAGTATTTT. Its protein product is CATDRGTDTQYF.